Listed below are T cell receptor beta chains from one sample, sequenced in a study of shared clonotypes between healthy human individuals. Clones were sequenced by immunoSEQ multiplex PCR, and TCRdb holds only the in-frame ones, with some missing. The sample consists of roughly 1,600,000 clones, 98% to 99% of them appearing once. The sequenced sample consisted of naive CD4+ T cells sorted from blood. Source of these receptors: a man aged 25 to 45 in good health. The CDR3 runs from the conserved cysteine through the conserved F or W. Fields, in order: V gene, clone size, J gene, D gene, CDR3 DNA, CDR3 protein. A D gene is named only where the DNA matches it firmly. A clone size is listed for some rows: how often the clone was seen (once, few, many), or a class if it is expanded.

>TRBV6-6|-|TRBJ1-1|-
TGTGCCAGCATAGCCGGTAGGACTGAAGCTTTCTTT
CASIAGRTEAFF
>TRBV5-4|once|TRBJ2-7|-
TGTGCCAGCAGCTTGGTGTTCAGTGGTCAAGACGAGCAGTACTTC
CASSLVFSGQDEQYF
>TRBV6-5|-|TRBJ2-5|TRBD1
TGTGCCACCACGCCCCGGGACAGGGGGCGAGAGACCCAGTACTTC
CATTPRDRGRETQYF
>TRBV5-5|-|TRBJ2-2|TRBD1
TGTGCCAGCAGCGGACAGGGCACCGGGGAGCTGTTTTTT
CASSGQGTGELFF
>TRBV2|-|TRBJ2-7|-
TGTGCCAGCAGTCCGGATACAGGGACTCTCTACGAGCAGTACTTC
CASSPDTGTLYEQYF
>TRBV11-3|-|TRBJ2-2|TRBD2
TGTGCCAGCAGCGCGCTAGCGGGGGAGAACACCGGGGAGCTGTTTTTT
CASSALAGENTGELFF
>TRBV5-1|-|TRBJ1-2|-
TGCGCCAGCAGCGGCGGACAGATTGCTAACTATGGCTACACCTTC
CASSGGQIANYGYTF
>TRBV12-5|-|TRBJ2-2|-
TGTGCTAGTGGCGCGCGAGTATCCGGGGAGCTGTTTTTT
CASGARVSGELFF
>TRBV7-9|once|TRBJ2-3|-
TGTGCCAGCAGCTTGGCAGGGCCGGCGGATACGCAGTATTTT
CASSLAGPADTQYF
>TRBV9|-|TRBJ2-5|-
TGTGCCAGCAGCGTAGATTTGACTCGACAAGAGACCCAGTACTTC
CASSVDLTRQETQYF
>TRBV11-2|-|TRBJ2-3|-
TGTGCCAGCAGCCCTATAACACTAGTCGGGGTCACAGATACGCAGTATTTT
CASSPITLVGVTDTQYF
>TRBV5-4|-|TRBJ2-3|TRBD2
TGTGCCAGCAGCGGACCAGCGGGAATCACAGATACGCAGTATTTT
CASSGPAGITDTQYF
>TRBV5-8|-|TRBJ2-7|-
TGTGCCAGCAGCTTGGGGGGCTTCTCCTACGAGCAGTACTTC
CASSLGGFSYEQYF
>TRBV2|-|TRBJ1-3|-
TGTGCCAGCAGGCCGAGCGGGACCTCTGGAAACACCATATATTTT
CASRPSGTSGNTIYF